Here is one TCR beta chain with its context. Its antigen is unknown. Per-base quality was not reported, and no clone a single base away is much larger than it. The data were obtained in a study of blood T cell repertoires in COVID-19 (dated by TCRdb to about 2020). Context from the whole study: Samples covering the acute and convalescent phases of COVID-19 were provided by collaborators in the United States, Italy and Spain. The material from the prospective study consisted of cDNA or gDNA derived from T cells, B-cell-depleted T cells, or PBMCs. The dataset comprised deeply sampled blood TCRbeta repertoires from subjects exposed to, actively infected with, or recovered from COVID-19. The repertoires were released in a freely available public database intended as a resource for research on the immune response to SARS-CoV-2. The samples were drawn from two sources: the first 160 participants of the ongoing ImmuneRACE study, and 1,000 to 1,500 subjects contributed by 6 global collaborators. Nearly every sample came with metadata listing a de-identified subject ID, COVID-19 status, age in years and sex. Where available, HLA class I and class II types were taken from metadata supplied by the sample provider and were not determined by assay-based typing. Broad study findings and their caveats: The amount of clinical and demographic metadata varied by source and participant and was provided uncurated.

The CDR3 contains 18 residues, cysteine and phenylalanine counted. The kept DNA is CDR3 alone, 54 bases in frame from the first base. Trimming takes 2 bases off V and 5 bases off J; junction bases not matched to a gene: 16. The germline V gene provides CDR1 SGHRS and CDR2 YFSETQ. In the prospective study, participants were about 18 to 95 years old, resided in 24 geographic areas of the United States, and were enrolled through a virtual design. In the prospective study, cohorts were assigned on the basis of participant-reported clinical history obtained from a screening survey and a study questionnaire. Mobile phlebotomists in the prospective study collected whole blood, serum and a nasopharyngeal or oropharyngeal swab from every participant. Additional blood draws and questionnaires over an approximately 2-month period could optionally be provided by prospective study participants. Before DNA extraction, blood samples from the prospective study were shipped at room temperature or frozen.

TCRbeta CDR3 regions were amplified from genomic DNA using the immunoSEQ Assay, a bias-controlled multiplex PCR. Regarding the original processing steps: The number of nucleated cells in each sample was estimated from the amplification of reference gene primers within the assay. Sequence reads were collapsed and filtered to measure the absolute abundance of every unique TCRbeta CDR3 rearrangement. For each sample, productive Simpson clonality was calculated as the square root of Simpson's diversity index across productive rearrangements. TCRdb's version of the immuneACCESS table is confined to in-frame rearrangements and falls short of the full clone set. An unresolved V gene accounts for under half of the shortfall where checked; the remainder is of unknown origin. D and trimming were read from the DNA, whereas the V and J calls and clone size are those reported in that table. Within this sample are 250,000 to 350,000 clones, with 90% of them counted one time only. The biggest ten clones account for 1.7% of the sample.

The chain was built from TRBV5-1 and TRBJ1-1, with TRBD1 matching 9 junction bases. This receptor was taken from a young woman with acute COVID-19. Sequenced sample: PBMCs or T cells enriched from blood (not recorded which). The bases are TGCGCCAGCAGCTTTGAGGTAGGAATACAGGGGGCAGGAACTGAAGCTTTCTTT. Its protein reads: CASSFEVGIQGAGTEAFF.